The source of this T cell receptor (beta chain) is a study of blood T cells in healthy people across ages. In the study overall: About one barcoded beta molecule per two T cells came from capture by template switching. General observations from the study: The donors' CMV status was not determined, possibly confounding changes in expanded clonotypes.

J lost 5 bases, V lost 4 bases, and 8 bases had no gene match. This CDR3 contains 16 residues. In germline, CDR1 is MGHDK, CDR2 SYGVNS. A sample-barcoded 5' primer and a J-beta primer mix were used in a second PCR of roughly 7 to 12 cycles. TCRdb itself ran the 5' RACE reads through MiXCR, one entry per CDR3 protein. This sample has approximately 810,000 distinct CDR3 sequences, with 29% found just once. In regard to this clonotype: Its antigen is not identified. A much larger clone lies a single base off, so this may be a read error.

Aged about 6 to 95, donors were systemically healthy Caucasians from Russia. The V and J genes are TRBV25-1 and TRBJ1-2, with 12 nucleotides matching TRBD1. The receptor was derived from a woman over 75 in good health. The sequencing sample was made of blood. CDR3 in amino acids: CASSGSRDRGHYGYTF. The CDR3 region has the DNA TGTGCCAGCAGTGGGAGCCGGGACAGGGGGCATTATGGCTACACCTTC.